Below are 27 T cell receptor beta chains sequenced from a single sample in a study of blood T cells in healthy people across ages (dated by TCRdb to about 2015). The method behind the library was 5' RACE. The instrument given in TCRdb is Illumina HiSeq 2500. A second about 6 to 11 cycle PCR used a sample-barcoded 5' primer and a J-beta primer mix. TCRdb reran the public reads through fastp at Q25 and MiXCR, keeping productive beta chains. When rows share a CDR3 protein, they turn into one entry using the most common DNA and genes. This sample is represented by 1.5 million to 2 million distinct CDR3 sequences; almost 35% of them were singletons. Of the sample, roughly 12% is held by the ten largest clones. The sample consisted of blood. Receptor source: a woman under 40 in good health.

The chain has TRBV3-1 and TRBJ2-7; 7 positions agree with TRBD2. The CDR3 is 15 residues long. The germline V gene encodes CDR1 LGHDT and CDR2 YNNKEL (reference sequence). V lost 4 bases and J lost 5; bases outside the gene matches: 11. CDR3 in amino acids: CASSPRGREQDEQYF. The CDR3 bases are TGTGCCAGCAGCCCCCGCGGGCGGGAGCAAGACGAGCAGTACTTC.

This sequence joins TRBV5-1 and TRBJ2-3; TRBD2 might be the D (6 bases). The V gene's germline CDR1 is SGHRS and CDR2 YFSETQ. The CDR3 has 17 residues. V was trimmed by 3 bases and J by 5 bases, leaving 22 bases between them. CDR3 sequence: CASSSWGGNVIGDTQYF. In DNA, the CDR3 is TGCGCCAGCAGCTCCTGGGGCGGGAATGTTATAGGAGATACGCAGTATTTT. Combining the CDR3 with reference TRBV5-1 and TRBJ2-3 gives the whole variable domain KAGVTQTPRYLIKTRGQQVTLSCSPISGHRSVSWYQQTPGQGLQFLFEYFSETQRNKGNFPGRFSGRQFSNSRSEMNVSTLELGDSALYLCASSSWGGNVIGDTQYFGPGTRLTVL.

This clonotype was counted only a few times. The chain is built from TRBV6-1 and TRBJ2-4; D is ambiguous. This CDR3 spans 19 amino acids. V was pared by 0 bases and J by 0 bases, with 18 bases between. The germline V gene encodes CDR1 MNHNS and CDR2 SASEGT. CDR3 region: CASSEALISHVLAKNIQYF. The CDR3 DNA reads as TGTGCCAGCAGTGAAGCGCTTATAAGCCACGTTTTAGCCAAAAACATTCAGTACTTC.

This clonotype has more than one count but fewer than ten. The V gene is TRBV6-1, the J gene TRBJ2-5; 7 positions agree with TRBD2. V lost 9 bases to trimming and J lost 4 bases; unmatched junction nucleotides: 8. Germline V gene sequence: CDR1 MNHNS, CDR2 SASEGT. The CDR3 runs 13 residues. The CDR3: CARRGGGVETQYF. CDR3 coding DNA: TGTGCCAGGCGTGGGGGAGGGGTAGAGACCCAGTACTTC.

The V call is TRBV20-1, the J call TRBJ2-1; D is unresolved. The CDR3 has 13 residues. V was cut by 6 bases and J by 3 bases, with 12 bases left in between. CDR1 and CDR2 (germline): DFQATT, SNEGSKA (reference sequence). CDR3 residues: CSAISVDYNEQFF. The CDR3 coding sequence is TGCAGTGCCATCTCGGTAGACTACAATGAGCAGTTCTTC.

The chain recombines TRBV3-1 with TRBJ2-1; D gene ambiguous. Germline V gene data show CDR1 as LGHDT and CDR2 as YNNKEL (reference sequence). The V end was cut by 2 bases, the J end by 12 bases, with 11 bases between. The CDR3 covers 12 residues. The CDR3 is CASSQRFSGQFF. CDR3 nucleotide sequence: TGTGCCAGCAGCCAACGGTTTTCTGGGCAGTTCTTC.

As DNA, the CDR3 is TGTGCCAGCAGCGTTAGTAGGTCTAGCACAGATACGCAGTATTTT. This sequence encodes CASSVSRSSTDTQYF. The chain has TRBV9 and TRBJ2-3, with D uncertain. CDR1 and CDR2 from the germline V gene are SGDLS and YYNGEE. V was pared by 2 bases and J by 0 bases, with 10 bases between. The CDR3 sequence is 15 residues long.

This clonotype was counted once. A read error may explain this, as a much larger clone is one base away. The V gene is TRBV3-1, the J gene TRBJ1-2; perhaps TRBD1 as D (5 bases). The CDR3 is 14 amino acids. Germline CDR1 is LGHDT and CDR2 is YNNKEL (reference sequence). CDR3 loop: CASSPFQGSYSYTF. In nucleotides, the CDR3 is TGTGCCAGCAGTCCATTTCAGGGATCCTATAGCTACACCTTC.

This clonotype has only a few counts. CDR3 coding DNA: TGTGCCAGCGGCTTCCCGGGACTAGCGGGGGACCAGTACCAAGAGACCCAGTACTTC. Its protein is CASGFPGLAGDQYQETQYF. The chain employs TRBV9 and TRBJ2-5; 14 bases align to TRBD2. V trimming: 7 bases; J trimming: 0 bases; junction bases outside the gene matches: 14. CDR1 and CDR2 (germline): SGDLS, YYNGEE. CDR3 length: 19 amino acids.

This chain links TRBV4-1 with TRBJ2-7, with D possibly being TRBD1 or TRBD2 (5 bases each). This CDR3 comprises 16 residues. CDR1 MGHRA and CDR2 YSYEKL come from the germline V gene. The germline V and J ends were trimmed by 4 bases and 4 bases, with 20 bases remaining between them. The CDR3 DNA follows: TGCGCCAGCAGCCCAACCGGACGGGGCGTCGTGTACGAGCAGTACTTC. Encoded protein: CASSPTGRGVVYEQYF.

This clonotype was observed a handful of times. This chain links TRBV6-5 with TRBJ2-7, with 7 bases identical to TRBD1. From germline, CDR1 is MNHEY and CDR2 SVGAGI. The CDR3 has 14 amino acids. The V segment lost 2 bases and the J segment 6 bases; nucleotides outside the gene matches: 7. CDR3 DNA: TGTGCCAGCAGTTACGCGCTGACAGGGTCCGAGCAGTACTTC. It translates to CASSYALTGSEQYF.

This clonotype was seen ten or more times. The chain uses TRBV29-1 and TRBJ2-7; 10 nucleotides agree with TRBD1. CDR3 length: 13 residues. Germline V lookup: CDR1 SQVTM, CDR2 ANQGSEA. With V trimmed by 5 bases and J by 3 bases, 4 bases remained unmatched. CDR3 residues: CSVKTGGFYEQYF. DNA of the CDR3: TGCAGCGTTAAGACAGGGGGCTTCTACGAGCAGTACTTC.

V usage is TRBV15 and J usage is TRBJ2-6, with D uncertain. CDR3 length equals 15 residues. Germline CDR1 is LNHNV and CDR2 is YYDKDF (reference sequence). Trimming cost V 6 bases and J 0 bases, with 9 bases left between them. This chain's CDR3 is CATSLRLSGANVLTF. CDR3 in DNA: TGTGCCACCAGTCTACGGCTCTCTGGGGCCAACGTCCTGACTTTC. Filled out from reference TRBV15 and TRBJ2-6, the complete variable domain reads DAMVIQNPRYQVTQFGKPVTLSCSQTLNHNVMYWYQQKSSQAPKLLFHYYDKDFNNEADTPDNFQSRRPNTSFCFLDIRSPGLGDTAMYLCATSLRLSGANVLTFGAGSRLTVL.

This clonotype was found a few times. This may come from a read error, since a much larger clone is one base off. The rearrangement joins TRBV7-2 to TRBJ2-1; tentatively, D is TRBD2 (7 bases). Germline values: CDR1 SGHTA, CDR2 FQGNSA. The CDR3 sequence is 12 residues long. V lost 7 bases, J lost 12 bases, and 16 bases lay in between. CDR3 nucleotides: TGTGCCAGCAACTGGGAGGGGGGTTCGCAGTTCTTC. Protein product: CASNWEGGSQFF.

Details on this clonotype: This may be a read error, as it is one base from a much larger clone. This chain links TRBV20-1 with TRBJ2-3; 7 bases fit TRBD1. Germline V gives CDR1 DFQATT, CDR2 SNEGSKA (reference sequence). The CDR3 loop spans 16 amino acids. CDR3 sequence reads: CGAQPHGQASTDTQYF. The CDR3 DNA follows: TGCGGTGCCCAACCCCACGGACAGGCTAGCACAGATACGCAGTATTTT.

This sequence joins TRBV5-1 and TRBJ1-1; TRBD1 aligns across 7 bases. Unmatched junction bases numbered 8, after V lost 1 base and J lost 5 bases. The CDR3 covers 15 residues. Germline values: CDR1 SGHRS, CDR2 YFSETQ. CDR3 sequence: CASSLTGAPGTEAFF. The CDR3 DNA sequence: TGCGCCAGCAGCTTGACAGGGGCCCCGGGAACTGAAGCTTTCTTT.

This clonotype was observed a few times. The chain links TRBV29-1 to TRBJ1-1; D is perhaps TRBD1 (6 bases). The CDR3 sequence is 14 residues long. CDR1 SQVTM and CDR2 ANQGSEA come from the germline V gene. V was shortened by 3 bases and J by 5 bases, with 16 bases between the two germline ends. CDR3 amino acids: CSVDGRGRGTEAFF. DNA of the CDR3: TGCAGCGTTGATGGCCGGGGGCGCGGGACTGAAGCTTTCTTT. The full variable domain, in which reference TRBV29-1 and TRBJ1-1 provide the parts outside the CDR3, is SAVISQKPSRDICQRGTSLTIQCQVDSQVTMMFWYRQQPGQSLTLIATANQGSEATYESGFVIDKFPISRPNLTFSTLTVSNMSPEDSSIYLCSVDGRGRGTEAFFGQGTRLTVV.

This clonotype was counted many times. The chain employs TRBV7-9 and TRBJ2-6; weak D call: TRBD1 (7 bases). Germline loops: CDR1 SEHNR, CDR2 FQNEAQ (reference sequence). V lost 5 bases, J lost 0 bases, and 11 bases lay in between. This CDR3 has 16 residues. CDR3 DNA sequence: TGTGCCAGCAGCGGCGGGACAGACTCTGGGGCCAACGTCCTGACTTTC. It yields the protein CASSGGTDSGANVLTF.

In DNA form, the CDR3 reads TGTGCCAGCAGCCAGGACAGGGGGCGAACTTTCTTT. It translates to CASSQDRGRTFF. The gene calls are TRBV13 and TRBJ1-1, with 11 bases identical to TRBD1. The CDR3 runs to 12 residues. Trimming cost V 5 bases and J 12 bases; bases outside gene matches: 5. Germline lookup yields CDR1 PRHDT and CDR2 FYEKMQ (reference sequence).

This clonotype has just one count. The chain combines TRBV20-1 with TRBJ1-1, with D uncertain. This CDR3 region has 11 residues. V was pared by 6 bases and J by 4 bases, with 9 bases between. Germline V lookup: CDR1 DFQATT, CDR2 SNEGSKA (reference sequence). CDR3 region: CSASIGTEAFF. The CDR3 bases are TGCAGTGCCAGTATAGGCACTGAAGCTTTCTTT.

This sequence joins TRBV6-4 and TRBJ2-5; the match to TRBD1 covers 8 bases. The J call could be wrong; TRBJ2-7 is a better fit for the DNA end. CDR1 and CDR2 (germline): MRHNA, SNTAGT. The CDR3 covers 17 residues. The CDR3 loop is CASNPIQGAFKSVEQYF. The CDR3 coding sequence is TGTGCCAGCAACCCGATTCAGGGGGCTTTCAAGTCAGTCGAGCAGTACTTC.

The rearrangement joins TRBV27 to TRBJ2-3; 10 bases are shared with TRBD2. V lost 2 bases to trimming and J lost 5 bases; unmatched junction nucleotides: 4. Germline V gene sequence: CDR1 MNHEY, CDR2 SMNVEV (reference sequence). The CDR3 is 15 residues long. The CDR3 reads CASSLQLAGVDTQYF. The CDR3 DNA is TGTGCCAGCAGTTTACAGCTAGCGGGAGTAGATACGCAGTATTTT.

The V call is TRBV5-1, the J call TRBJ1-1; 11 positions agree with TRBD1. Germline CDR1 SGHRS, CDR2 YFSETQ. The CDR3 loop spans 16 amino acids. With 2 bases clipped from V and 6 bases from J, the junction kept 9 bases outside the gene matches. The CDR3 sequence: CASSFPGQGARAEAFF. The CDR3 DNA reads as TGCGCCAGCAGCTTTCCAGGACAGGGGGCTAGGGCTGAAGCTTTCTTT.

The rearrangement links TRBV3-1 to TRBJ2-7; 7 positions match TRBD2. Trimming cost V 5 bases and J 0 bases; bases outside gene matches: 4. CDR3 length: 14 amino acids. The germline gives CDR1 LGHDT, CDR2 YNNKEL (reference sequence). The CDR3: CASSIRDYSYEQYF. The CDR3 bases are TGTGCCAGCAGCATCCGGGACTACTCCTACGAGCAGTACTTC.

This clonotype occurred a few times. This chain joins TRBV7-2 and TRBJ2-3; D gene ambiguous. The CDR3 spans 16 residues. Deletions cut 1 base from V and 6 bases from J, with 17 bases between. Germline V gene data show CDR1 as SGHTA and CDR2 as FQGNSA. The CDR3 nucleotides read TGTGCCAGCAGCTTAGTCTCAACCAACCGGGCCGATACGCAGTATTTT. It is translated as CASSLVSTNRADTQYF.

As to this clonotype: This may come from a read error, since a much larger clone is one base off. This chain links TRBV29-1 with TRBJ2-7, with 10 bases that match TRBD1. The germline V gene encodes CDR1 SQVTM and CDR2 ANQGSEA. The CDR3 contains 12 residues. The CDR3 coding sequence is TGCAGCGTTAGGGACAGGGGCTACGAGCGGTACTTC. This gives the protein CSVRDRGYERYF.

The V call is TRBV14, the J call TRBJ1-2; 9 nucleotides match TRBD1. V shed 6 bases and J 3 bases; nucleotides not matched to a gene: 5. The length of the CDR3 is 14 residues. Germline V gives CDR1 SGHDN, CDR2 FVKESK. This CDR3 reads CASSRTGVDYGYTF. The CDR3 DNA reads TGTGCCAGCAGTCGGACAGGGGTGGACTATGGCTACACCTTC.